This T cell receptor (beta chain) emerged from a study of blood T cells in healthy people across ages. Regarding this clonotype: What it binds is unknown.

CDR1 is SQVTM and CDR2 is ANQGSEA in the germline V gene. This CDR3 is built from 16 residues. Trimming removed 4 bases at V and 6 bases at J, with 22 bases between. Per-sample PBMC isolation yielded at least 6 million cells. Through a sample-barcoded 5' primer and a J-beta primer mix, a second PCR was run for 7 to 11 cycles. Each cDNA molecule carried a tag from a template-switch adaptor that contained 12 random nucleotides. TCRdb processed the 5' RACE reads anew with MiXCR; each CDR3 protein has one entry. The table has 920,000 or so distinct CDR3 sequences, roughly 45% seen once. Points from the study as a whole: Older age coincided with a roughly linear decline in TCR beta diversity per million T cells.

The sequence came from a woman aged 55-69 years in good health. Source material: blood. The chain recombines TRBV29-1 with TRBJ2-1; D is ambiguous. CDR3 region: CSVVFTVPHLGNEQFF. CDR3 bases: TGCAGCGTTGTCTTCACTGTCCCCCACCTCGGCAATGAGCAGTTCTTC.